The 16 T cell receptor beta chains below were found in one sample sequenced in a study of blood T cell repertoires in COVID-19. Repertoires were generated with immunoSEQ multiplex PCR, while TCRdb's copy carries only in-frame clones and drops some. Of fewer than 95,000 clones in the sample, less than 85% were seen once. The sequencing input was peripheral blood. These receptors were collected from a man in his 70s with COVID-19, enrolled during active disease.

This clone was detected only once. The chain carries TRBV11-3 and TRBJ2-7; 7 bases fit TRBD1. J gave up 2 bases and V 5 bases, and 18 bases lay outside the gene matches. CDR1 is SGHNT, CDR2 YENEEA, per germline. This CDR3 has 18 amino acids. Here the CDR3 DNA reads TGTGCCAGCAGCATGACAGGGAACCCGGGGCCCTCTACCTACGAGCAGTACTTC. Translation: CASSMTGNPGPSTYEQYF. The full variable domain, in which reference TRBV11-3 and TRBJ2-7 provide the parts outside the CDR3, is EAGVVQSPRYKIIEKKQPVAFWCNPISGHNTLYWYLQNLGQGPELLIRYENEEAVDDSQLPKDRFSAERLKGVDSTLKIQPAELGDSAVYLCASSMTGNPGPSTYEQYFGPGTRLTVT.

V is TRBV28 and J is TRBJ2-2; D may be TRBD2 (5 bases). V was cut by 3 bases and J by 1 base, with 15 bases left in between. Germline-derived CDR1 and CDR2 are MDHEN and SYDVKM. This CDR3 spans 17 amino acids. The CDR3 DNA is TGTGCCAGCAGTTTGGTCCGGGGAAGGGTGAACACCGGGGAGCTGTTTTTT. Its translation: CASSLVRGRVNTGELFF.

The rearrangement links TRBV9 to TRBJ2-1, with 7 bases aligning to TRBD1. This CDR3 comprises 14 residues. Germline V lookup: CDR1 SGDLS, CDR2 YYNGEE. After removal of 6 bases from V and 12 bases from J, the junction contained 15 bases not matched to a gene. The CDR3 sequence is CASTKTGQTMMQFF. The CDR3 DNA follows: TGTGCCAGCACCAAGACAGGGCAAACAATGATGCAGTTCTTC.

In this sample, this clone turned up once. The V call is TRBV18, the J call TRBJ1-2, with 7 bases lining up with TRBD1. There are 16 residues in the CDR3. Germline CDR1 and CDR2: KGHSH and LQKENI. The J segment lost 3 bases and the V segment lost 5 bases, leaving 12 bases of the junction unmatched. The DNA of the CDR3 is TGTGCCAGCTCATCACAGTCAGGGGGACTGGACTATGGCTACACCTTC. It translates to CASSSQSGGLDYGYTF.

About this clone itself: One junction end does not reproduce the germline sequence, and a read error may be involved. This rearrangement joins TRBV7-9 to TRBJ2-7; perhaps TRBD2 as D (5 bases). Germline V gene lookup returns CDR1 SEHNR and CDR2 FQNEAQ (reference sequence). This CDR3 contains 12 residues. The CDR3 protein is CASRDSSDEQYF. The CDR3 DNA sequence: TGTGCCAGCAGGGACTCCTCCGACGAGCAGTACTTC.

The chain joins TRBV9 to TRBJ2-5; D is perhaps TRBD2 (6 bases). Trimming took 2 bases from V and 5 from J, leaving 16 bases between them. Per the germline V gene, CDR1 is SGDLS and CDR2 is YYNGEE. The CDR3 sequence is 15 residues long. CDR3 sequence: CASSVSGQPEETQYF. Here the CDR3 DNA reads TGTGCCAGCAGCGTCAGCGGGCAGCCCGAGGAGACCCAGTACTTC.

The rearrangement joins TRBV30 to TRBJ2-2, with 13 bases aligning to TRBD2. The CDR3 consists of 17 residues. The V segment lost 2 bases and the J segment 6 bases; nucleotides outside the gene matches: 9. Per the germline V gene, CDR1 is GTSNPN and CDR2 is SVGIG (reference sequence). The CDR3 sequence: CAWSIGLAGVRAGELFF. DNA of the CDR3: TGTGCCTGGAGTATTGGACTAGCGGGAGTTAGGGCCGGGGAGCTGTTTTTT.

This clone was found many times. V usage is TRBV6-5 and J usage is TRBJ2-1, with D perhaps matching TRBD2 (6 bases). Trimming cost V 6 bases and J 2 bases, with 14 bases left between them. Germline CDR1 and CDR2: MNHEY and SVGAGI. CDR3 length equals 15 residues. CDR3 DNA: TGTGCCAGCAGCCGCGGGACTTATACCTACAATGAGCAGTTCTTC. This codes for CASSRGTYTYNEQFF.

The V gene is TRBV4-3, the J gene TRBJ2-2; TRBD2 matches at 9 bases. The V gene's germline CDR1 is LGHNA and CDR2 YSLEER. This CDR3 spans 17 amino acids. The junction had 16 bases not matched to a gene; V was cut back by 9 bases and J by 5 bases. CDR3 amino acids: CARETMGLALETGELFF. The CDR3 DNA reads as TGCGCCAGGGAAACAATGGGACTAGCCCTCGAGACCGGGGAGCTGTTTTTT.

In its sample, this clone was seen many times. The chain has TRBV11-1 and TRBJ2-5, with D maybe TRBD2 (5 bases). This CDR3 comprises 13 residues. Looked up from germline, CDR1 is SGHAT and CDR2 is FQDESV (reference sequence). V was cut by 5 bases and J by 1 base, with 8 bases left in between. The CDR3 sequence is CASSIGIQETQYF. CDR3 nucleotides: TGTGCCAGCAGCATCGGGATCCAAGAGACCCAGTACTTC. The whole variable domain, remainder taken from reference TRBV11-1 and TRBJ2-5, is EAEVAQSPRYKITEKSQAVAFWCDPISGHATLYWYRQILGQGPELLVQFQDESVVDDSQLPKDRFSAERLKGVDSTLKIQPAELGDSAMYLCASSIGIQETQYFGPGTRLLVL.

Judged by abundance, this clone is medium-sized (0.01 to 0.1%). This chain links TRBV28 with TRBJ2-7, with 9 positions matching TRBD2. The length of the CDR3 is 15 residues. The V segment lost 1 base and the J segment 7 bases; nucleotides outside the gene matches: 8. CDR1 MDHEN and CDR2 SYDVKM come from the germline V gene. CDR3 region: CASSLSASGIKEQYF. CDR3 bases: TGTGCCAGCAGTTTATCGGCTAGCGGGATTAAGGAGCAGTACTTC.

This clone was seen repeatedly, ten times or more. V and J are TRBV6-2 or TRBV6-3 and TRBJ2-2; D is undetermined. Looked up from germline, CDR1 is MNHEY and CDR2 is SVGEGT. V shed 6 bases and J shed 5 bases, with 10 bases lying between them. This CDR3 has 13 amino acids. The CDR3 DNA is TGTGCCAGCAGCCAGCGCCAGACCGGGGAGCTGTTTTTT. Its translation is CASSQRQTGELFF.

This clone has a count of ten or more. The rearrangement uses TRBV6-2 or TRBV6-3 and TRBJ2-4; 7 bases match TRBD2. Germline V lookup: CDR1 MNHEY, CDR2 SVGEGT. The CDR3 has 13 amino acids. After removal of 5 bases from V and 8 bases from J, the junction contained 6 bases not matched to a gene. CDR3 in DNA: TGTGCCAGCAGTCTGGCAGGGAGGGACATTCAGTACTTC. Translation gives CASSLAGRDIQYF.

This CDR3 reads CASSLGGGGREQYF. CDR3 bases: TGCGCCAGCAGCTTGGGGGGTGGAGGGCGCGAGCAGTACTTC. The gene calls are TRBV5-1 and TRBJ2-7; TRBD2 might be the D (6 bases). This CDR3 spans 14 amino acids. The V end lost 0 bases, the J end lost 6 bases, and 13 bases lay between the germline ends. The V gene's germline CDR1 is SGHRS and CDR2 YFSETQ.

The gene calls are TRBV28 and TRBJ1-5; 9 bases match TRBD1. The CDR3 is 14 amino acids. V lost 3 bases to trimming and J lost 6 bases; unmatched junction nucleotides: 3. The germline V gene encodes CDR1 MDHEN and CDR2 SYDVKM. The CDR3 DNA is TGTGCCAGCAGTTTGGGACAGGGCTCTCAGCCCCAGCATTTT. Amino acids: CASSLGQGSQPQHF. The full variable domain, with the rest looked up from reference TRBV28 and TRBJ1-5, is DVKVTQSSRYLVKRTGEKVFLECVQDMDHENMFWYRQDPGLGLRLIYFSYDVKMKEKGDIPEGYSVSREKKERFSLILESASTNQTSMYLCASSLGQGSQPQHFGDGTRLSIL.

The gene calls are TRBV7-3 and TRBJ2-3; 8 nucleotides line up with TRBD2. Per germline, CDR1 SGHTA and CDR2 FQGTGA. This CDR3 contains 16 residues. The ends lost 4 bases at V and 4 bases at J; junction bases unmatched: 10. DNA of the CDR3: TGTGCCAGCAGCTCCAGGGCAGCGGGAGTATCAGATACGCAGTATTTT. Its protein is CASSSRAAGVSDTQYF.